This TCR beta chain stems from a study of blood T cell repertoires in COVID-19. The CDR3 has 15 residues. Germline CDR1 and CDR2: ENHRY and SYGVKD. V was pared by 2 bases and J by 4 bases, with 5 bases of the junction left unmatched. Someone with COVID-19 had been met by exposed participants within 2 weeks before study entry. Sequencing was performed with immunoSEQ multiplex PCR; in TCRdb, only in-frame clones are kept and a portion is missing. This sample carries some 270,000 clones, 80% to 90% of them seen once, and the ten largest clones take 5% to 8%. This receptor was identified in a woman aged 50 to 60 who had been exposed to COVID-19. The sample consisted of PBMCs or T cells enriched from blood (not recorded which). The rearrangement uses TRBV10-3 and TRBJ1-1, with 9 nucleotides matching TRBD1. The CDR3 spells CAISEHSTGGTEAFF. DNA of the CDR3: TGTGCCATCAGTGAGCATTCGACAGGGGGCACTGAAGCTTTCTTT.